The 6 T cell receptor beta chains below were found in one sample sequenced in a study of cytomegalovirus exposure and HLA in healthy donors (dated by TCRdb to about 2017). The library came from the immunoSEQ multiplex PCR assay. For the multiplex PCR, a mixture combining 60 forward primers for TCR Vbeta segments and 13 reverse primers for TCR Jbeta segments was used. TCRdb retrieved this table from immuneACCESS and kept in-frame rearrangements only. Not all clones are present; in checked studies, unresolved V genes account for under half, and no reason is known for the remainder. This specimen's table enumerates just over 60,000 clones. Together, the top ten hold roughly 5.4% of the sample. Source material: PBMCs. The receptors shown here come from a man aged 25-40 years in good health and CMV-seropositive.

Notes on this clone: The same CDR3 also results from other DNA sequences found in this sample. The V call is TRBV19, the J call TRBJ2-2; perhaps TRBD1 as D (7 bases). Trimming took 7 bases from V and 0 from J, leaving 15 bases between them. The CDR3 is 16 residues long. From germline, CDR1 is LNHDA and CDR2 SQIVND (reference sequence). CDR3 DNA sequence: TGTGCCAGTAACTACAGGGGAGGAGCGAACACCGGGGAGCTGTTTTTT. Protein product: CASNYRGGANTGELFF.

The chain employs TRBV9 and TRBJ2-7, with D possibly matching TRBD2 (5 bases). The CDR3 is made up of 15 amino acids. V was shortened by 4 bases and J by 2 bases, with 16 bases between the two germline ends. Germline assignment: CDR1 SGDLS and CDR2 YYNGEE. CDR3 nucleotide sequence: TGTGCCAGCAGCCCCAGAGCGGACGGCGCCTACGAGCAGTACTTC. It yields the protein CASSPRADGAYEQYF.

The genes are TRBV7-9 and TRBJ2-5; D remains ambiguous. Between the trimmed V and J ends, which lost 9 bases and 7 bases, there was a span of 12 bases. This CDR3 comprises 11 residues. From germline, CDR1 is SEHNR and CDR2 FQNEAQ (reference sequence). DNA for the CDR3: TGTGCCAGAAGCGAACAGAGGACCCAGTACTTC. This codes for CARSEQRTQYF.

This rearrangement joins TRBV7-8 to TRBJ1-1; the D gene is possibly TRBD1 (5 bases). V lost 3 bases and J lost 4, with 6 bases in between. The CDR3 has 12 residues. Germline CDR1 reads SGHVS; CDR2 reads FQNEAQ. CDR3 loop: CASSFQGTEAFF. As DNA, the CDR3 is TGTGCCAGCAGCTTTCAGGGCACTGAAGCTTTCTTT.

The chain uses TRBV7-9 and TRBJ1-2, with 7 bases fitting TRBD1. Germline CDR1 and CDR2: SEHNR and FQNEAQ (reference sequence). This CDR3 is 15 amino acids long. The ends lost 5 bases at V and 5 bases at J; junction bases unmatched: 11. The CDR3 loop reads CASSGHGTDFYGYTF. The CDR3 nucleotides read TGTGCCAGCAGCGGCCACGGGACAGACTTTTATGGCTACACCTTC.

J is TRBJ2-7 and V is TRBV7-9, with TRBD2 as a possible D gene (5 bases). Germline lookup yields CDR1 SEHNR and CDR2 FQNEAQ (reference sequence). The CDR3 is 14 residues long. Trimming removed 5 bases at V and 2 bases at J, with 13 bases between. The CDR3 is CASSRTSFPYEQYF. CDR3 DNA: TGTGCCAGCAGCCGAACTAGTTTCCCCTACGAGCAGTACTTC.